The subject of this entry is one TCR beta chain. Its antigen is undetermined. This specimen comes from a study of long-term antiretroviral therapy in people with HIV. Whole-study findings and limits: Before ART, certain clones expanded, and these dominated the repertoire at all time points.

This CDR3 has 16 residues. Germline V gives CDR1 LNHNV, CDR2 YYDKDF (reference sequence). V shed 7 bases and J shed 1 base, with 14 bases lying between them. With survey level as its setting, the immunoSEQ assay was v3.0. What sequencing targeted per sample was 40,000-50,000 T-cell genomes. Data came from immunoSEQ multiplex PCR; TCRdb stores just in-frame clones and leaves some out. Here the sample spans 21,000 or so clones, just under 85% being singletons. The sample consisted of unsorted PBMCs, taken 0.5 years after starting antiretroviral therapy. This receptor was obtained from a man in his late teens or twenties with HIV. The V call is TRBV15, the J call TRBJ2-6, with D uncertain. CDR3 coding DNA: TGTGCCACCACGGTGCAGGAAATTTCTGGGGCCAACGTCCTGACTTTC. This gives the protein CATTVQEISGANVLTF.